These 6 T cell receptor beta chains came from one sample sequenced in a study of T-cell reconstitution after alpha-beta-depleted transplantation in children. Unique molecular identifiers were used in preparing the TCRbeta library. Each CDR3 protein gets one entry after TCRdb re-called the PCR reads with MiXCR. Of roughly 500,000 distinct CDR3 sequences listed, around 19% are singletons. Sample: PBMCs from the stem cell graft donor, taken from the stem cell graft. These receptors were collected from a human donor who donated a stem cell graft to a child with acute lymphoblastic leukemia.

This clonotype was picked up many times. This chain uses TRBV5-6 with TRBJ2-7, with D possibly matching TRBD2 (5 bases). The germline V and J ends were trimmed by 0 bases and 3 bases, with 13 bases remaining between them. Germline loops: CDR1 SGHDT, CDR2 YYEEEE. The CDR3 is 15 residues long. The CDR3 DNA reads TGTGCCAGCAGCTTGGAAGGAGGACGGATCTACGAGCAGTACTTC. Translated: CASSLEGGRIYEQYF.

This clonotype was found many times. V and J are TRBV5-1 and TRBJ2-2; TRBD2 matches at 8 bases. From germline, CDR1 is SGHRS and CDR2 YFSETQ. Trimming at V came to 4 bases and at J to 1 base, leaving 6 bases not matched to a gene. The CDR3 extends over 16 amino acids. CDR3 in amino acids: CASSPWTSLNTGELFF. CDR3 DNA sequence: TGCGCCAGCAGCCCCTGGACTAGCTTGAACACCGGGGAGCTGTTTTTT.

This clonotype was counted a few times. This rearrangement joins TRBV11-2 to TRBJ2-2; D is undetermined. Germline CDR1 is SGHAT and CDR2 is FQNNGV. The CDR3 loop spans 14 amino acids. The V and J ends lost 3 bases and 3 bases respectively, with 8 bases between them. Written as DNA, the CDR3 is TGTGCCAGCAGCTTCCTCACATACACCGGGGAGCTGTTTTTT. Amino acid sequence: CASSFLTYTGELFF.

The chain uses TRBV3-1 and TRBJ2-3, with 8 nucleotides matching TRBD2. J lost 5 bases, V lost 4 bases, and 8 bases had no gene match. The CDR3 runs 15 residues. The germline V gene encodes CDR1 LGHDT and CDR2 YNNKEL (reference sequence). CDR3 sequence: CASSPAGGSGDTQYF. CDR3 bases: TGTGCCAGCAGCCCGGCGGGGGGTTCGGGAGATACGCAGTATTTT.

Comments on this clonotype: Relative to the germline gene, one junction end is altered; a read error may explain this. J is TRBJ2-1 and V is TRBV6-1, with D maybe TRBD2 (6 bases). CDR1 and CDR2 (germline): MNHNS, SASEGT. This CDR3 spans 15 amino acids. This CDR3 reads CASTWDFSSYTEQFF. The CDR3 DNA reads as TGTGCCAGCACCTGGGACTTTAGCTCCTACACTGAGCAGTTCTTC.

This chain uses TRBV7-6 with TRBJ2-3; 14 bases agree with TRBD2. V dropped 5 bases and J dropped 7; count of bases not matched to a gene: 8. The CDR3 length is 16 residues. Germline CDR1 and CDR2: SGHVS and FNYEAQ. The CDR3 region is CASSPRTSGRTNTQYF. The CDR3 nucleotides are TGTGCCAGCAGCCCCCGGACTAGCGGGAGGACAAATACGCAGTATTTT.